This is a list of T cell receptor beta chains from one sample in a study of cytomegalovirus exposure and HLA in healthy donors. Method: immunoSEQ multiplex PCR; TCRdb's copy keeps in-frame clones and lacks some. The data hold around 200,000 clones, with roughly three quarters observed a single time. Sequencing used PBMCs. These receptors were collected from a man aged 45-60 years in good health and CMV-seronegative. Both conserved end residues are part of each CDR3. D genes are given only for firm matches. A clone size is listed for some rows: how often the clone was seen (once, few, many), or a class if it is expanded.

v_call	d_call	j_call	clone_size	cdr3_nt	cdr3_aa
TRBV4-1	-	TRBJ1-1	-	TGCGCCAGCAGCCAAAACGACAGAGTTTCGAACACTGAAGCTTTCTTT	CASSQNDRVSNTEAFF
TRBV11-3	TRBD2	TRBJ2-3	few	TGTGCCAGCAGCTCTTCCGGGGTAGCGGGAGCTACGCAGTATTTT	CASSSSGVAGATQYF
TRBV27	-	TRBJ2-5	-	TGTGCCAGCAGCCTAAACCCCAGCGGGCTTCGGCGGACCCAGTACTTC	CASSLNPSGLRRTQYF
TRBV28	TRBD1	TRBJ1-1	-	TGTGCCAGCAGCCCTCACGGACAGGCCCACACTGAAGCTTTCTTT	CASSPHGQAHTEAFF
TRBV7-2	TRBD2	TRBJ2-1	-	TGTGCCAGCAGCTTAGCGTCTAGCGGGAGTTCCTACAATGAGCAGTTCTTC	CASSLASSGSSYNEQFF
TRBV29-1	TRBD1	TRBJ1-2	once	TGCAGCGTCAGACAGGGGGCAGGGTATGGCTACACCTTC	CSVRQGAGYGYTF
TRBV5-4	TRBD2	TRBJ2-7	few	TGTGCCAGCAGCTTGGAGGGCGGGAGGTTCGACGAGCAGTACTTC	CASSLEGGRFDEQYF
TRBV7-6	TRBD2	TRBJ2-1	-	TGTGCCAGCAGTAGGACTAGCGGGAGGGCGAACAATGAGCAGTTCTTC	CASSRTSGRANNEQFF
TRBV11-2	-	TRBJ1-2	-	TGTGCCAGCAGCCAAGACGCGGGCAGATACGACTATGGCTACACCTTC	CASSQDAGRYDYGYTF
TRBV7-3	TRBD2	TRBJ2-3	once	TGTGCCAGCAGCCCCGGGACTAGCGGGAGCACAGATACGCAGTATTTT	CASSPGTSGSTDTQYF
TRBV27	-	TRBJ2-5	-	TGTGCCAGCAGTCTATACAGCCGGGATCAAATGGGGGAGACCCAGTACTTC	CASSLYSRDQMGETQYF
TRBV7-6	-	TRBJ2-1	-	TGTGCCAGCAGCCGAGAGGGCGAAATCAATGAGCAGTTCTTC	CASSREGEINEQFF
TRBV5-1	TRBD1	TRBJ1-1	-	TGCGCCAGCAGCTCCACAGGGGGCAGGGAAGCTTTCTTT	CASSSTGGREAFF
TRBV5-1	TRBD2	TRBJ2-1	-	TGCGCCAGCAGCTTGGTGCTAGCGGGAGTGAATGAGCAGTTCTTC	CASSLVLAGVNEQFF
TRBV4-1	-	TRBJ1-1	-	TGCGCCAGCAGCCAACGGAACACTGAAGCTTTCTTT	CASSQRNTEAFF
TRBV7-2	-	TRBJ2-7	-	TGTGCCAGCAGCTTAGGCCTGCTAAGCTCCTACGAGCAGTACTTC	CASSLGLLSSYEQYF
TRBV28	-	TRBJ2-5	-	TGTGCCAGCAGTTTAACCCAGGTACAAGAGACCCAGTACTTC	CASSLTQVQETQYF
TRBV6-5	-	TRBJ1-2	-	TGTGCCAGCACGGACAGTCAGATCTATGGCTACACCTTC	CASTDSQIYGYTF
TRBV20-1	-	TRBJ2-5	-	TGCAGTGCTAGCCGCCAAGAGACCCAGTACTTC	CSASRQETQYF
TRBV7-9	-	TRBJ2-1	few	TGTGCCAGCAGCTCCGGTCCCAACAATGAGCAGTTCTTC	CASSSGPNNEQFF
TRBV9	-	TRBJ2-7	-	TGTGCCAGCAGCGCCAGCCCGGGGAGCTCCTACGAGCAGTACTTC	CASSASPGSSYEQYF
TRBV10-3	-	TRBJ2-3	-	TGTGCCATCAGTGAGGCGGCGTCCGGAGATACGCAGTATTTT	CAISEAASGDTQYF
TRBV7-9	TRBD2	TRBJ2-7	-	TGTGCCAGCAGCCCGTTAGCGGGATCCTACGAGCAGTACTTC	CASSPLAGSYEQYF
TRBV7-3	TRBD2	TRBJ2-5	-	TGTGCCAGCAGCCGGACTAGCGGGAGGTCCCCTACGAAAGAAGAGACCCAGTACTTC	CASSRTSGRSPTKEETQYF
TRBV29-1	TRBD1	TRBJ2-2	-	TGCAGCTTAAACAGGGGTGGGGCAGGCGAGCTGTTTTTT	CSLNRGGAGELFF
TRBV27	TRBD1	TRBJ1-1	-	TGTGCCAGCAGTATCGTAGGGGGCTACACTGAAGCTTTCTTT	CASSIVGGYTEAFF
TRBV5-8	TRBD2	TRBJ2-3	-	TGTGCCAGCAGTTCTGGACTAGCGGGGTCCTACTCGAGCACAGATACGCAGTATTTT	CASSSGLAGSYSSTDTQYF
TRBV30	-	TRBJ2-7	-	TGTGCCTGGAGTCCCAGCAGGCGTAGTTGGGACGAGCAGTACTTC	CAWSPSRRSWDEQYF
TRBV19	TRBD1	TRBJ2-1	few	TGTGCCAGTAGTATATCCGGGACAGGGATGGATGAGCAGTTCTTC	CASSISGTGMDEQFF
TRBV27	TRBD1	TRBJ2-3	-	TGTGCCAGTTCAGGGGGCTCATTCTCCACAGATACGCAGTATTTT	CASSGGSFSTDTQYF
TRBV6-5	TRBD2	TRBJ2-3	-	TGTGCCAGCAGAAGAACTAGCGGGATCACAGATACGCAGTATTTT	CASRRTSGITDTQYF
TRBV6-5	TRBD1	TRBJ1-2	-	TGTGCCAGCAGTCTCGAGGGGGCGGGGCGTCGAGGCTACACCTTC	CASSLEGAGRRGYTF
TRBV27	TRBD1	TRBJ2-1	-	TGTGCCAGCAGTTTATCCGGGACAGGGAATGAGCAGTTCTTC	CASSLSGTGNEQFF
TRBV2	-	TRBJ2-5	-	TGTGCCAGCAGTGTAGGAGGGGGGGTAGAGACCCAGTACTTC	CASSVGGGVETQYF
TRBV4-1	TRBD2	TRBJ2-2	-	TGCGCCAGCAGCCAAGAAGGCGGGAGAGTGGCCGGGGAGCTGTTTTTT	CASSQEGGRVAGELFF
TRBV5-1	-	TRBJ2-5	-	TGCGCCAGCAGCTTGAGAGGGTTAACCCCGTACCAAGAGACCCAGTACTTC	CASSLRGLTPYQETQYF
TRBV5-1	TRBD2	TRBJ2-3	-	TGCGCCAGCAGTAGGACTAGCGGGTCTAGCACAGATACGCAGTATTTT	CASSRTSGSSTDTQYF